This paragraph covers one T cell receptor (beta chain) sequence. Germline CDR1 reads SEHNR; CDR2 reads FQNEAQ (reference sequence). This CDR3 has 15 residues. Trimming pared 5 bases from V and 3 bases from J, leaving 13 bases between. All participating donors were Caucasian adults from Nashville, Tennessee. Data came from immunoSEQ multiplex PCR; TCRdb stores just in-frame clones and leaves some out. The sample yields approximately 320,000 clones, around two thirds seen once. The sample is drawn from a study of shared clonotypes between healthy human individuals. The sequence came from a man aged 25 to 40 in good health. Sample: memory CD4+ T cells sorted from blood. Specified subset: CD45RA-negative fraction. The chain recombines TRBV7-9 with TRBJ1-4; D is possibly TRBD1 (6 bases). The CDR3 protein is CASSPKGGPNEKLFF. The CDR3, as DNA: TGTGCCAGCAGCCCGAAAGGGGGGCCTAATGAAAAACTGTTTTTT.